This T cell receptor (beta chain) was recorded in a study of blood T cell repertoires in COVID-19. Study overall: The samples span acute and convalescent COVID-19 from the United States, Italy and Spain. Sources were T cells, B-cell-depleted T cells, or PBMCs; the material itself was cDNA or gDNA.

This CDR3 spans 15 amino acids. From germline, CDR1 is SGHDT and CDR2 YYEEEE. Trimming removed 4 bases from V and 1 base from J, with 14 bases in between. Per the original methods: Reference gene primers were amplified, and this amplification served to estimate nucleated cell counts. TCRdb's copy holds only in-frame clones and misses some; the assay was immunoSEQ multiplex PCR. That table supplies the V and J calls and clone size; D and trimming were determined from the DNA. The table has fewer than 250,000 clones, around 85% seen once. This clone was detected once. The sequence came from a man aged 35 to 55 with acute or convalescent COVID-19. This rearrangement joins TRBV5-6 to TRBJ1-2; TRBD1 is a possible D gene (6 bases). The specimen was peripheral blood. The CDR3 nucleotides read TGTGCCAGCAGCGACCCAGGGGTCGGTAACTATGGCTACACCTTC. Its translation: CASSDPGVGNYGYTF.